The sequence of this T cell receptor (beta chain) was determined in a study of response to subunit inactivated influenza vaccine. TCRdb reanalysed the RT-PCR reads using MiXCR and keeps one entry per CDR3 protein. The sample contains 150,000 to 200,000 distinct CDR3 sequences, approximately 12% of which appear only once. The V segment lost 0 bases and the J segment 4 bases; nucleotides outside the gene matches: 2. The CDR3 has 14 amino acids. Germline CDR1 is SGDLS and CDR2 is YYNGEE. A further study also used this sample, focusing on T cells expressing NK-cell markers. That investigation notes: Template switching by 5'RACE with UMIs generated the TCR beta cDNA. In the group of eight sequenced donors, seven were HCMV-seropositive and one was seronegative.

The rearrangement links TRBV9 to TRBJ2-3; 7 bases agree with TRBD1. The sample here was CD8+ T cells sorted from PBMCs, taken approximately 12 days after vaccination. The sequence was collected from a man in his fifties or sixties who received an inactivated influenza vaccine. The CDR3: CASSVEDRADTQYF. In DNA, the CDR3 is TGTGCCAGCAGCGTAGAAGACAGGGCAGATACGCAGTATTTT. Using reference TRBV9 and TRBJ2-3 for the parts outside the CDR3, the full variable domain is DSGVTQTPKHLITATGQRVTLRCSPRSGDLSVYWYQQSLDQGLQFLIQYYNGEERAKGNILERFSAQQFPDLHSELNLSSLELGDSALYFCASSVEDRADTQYFGPGTRLTVL.